The 7 T cell receptor beta chains in this list originate from one sample, sequenced in a study of T cells after yellow fever vaccination. In TCRdb, the 5' RACE reads were re-called with MiXCR into one record per CDR3 protein. The profile covers roughly 170,000 distinct CDR3 sequences, with approximately 6.2% appearing a single time and about 2.8% taken by the ten largest. The sample in question was CD4+ T cells sorted from PBMCs, obtained on the day of the first yellow fever vaccination. The receptors originated from a man between 18 and 35 years old who received the YFV17D yellow fever vaccine.

This clonotype was observed many times. The chain couples TRBV2 to TRBJ2-5; 9 bases match TRBD2. The germline V gene has CDR1 SNHLY and CDR2 FYNNEI. The CDR3 spans 14 residues. Trimming removed 6 bases from V and 2 bases from J; junction bases left unmatched: 4. CDR3 nucleotide sequence: TGTGCCAGCAGGTTTACTAGCGGGCAAGAGACCCAGTACTTC. Its translation: CASRFTSGQETQYF.

This clonotype showed up many times. J is TRBJ2-2 and V is TRBV11-2, with 8 positions matching TRBD2. Trimming at V came to 5 bases and at J to 17 bases, leaving 13 bases not matched to a gene. CDR3 length: 13 residues. Germline V gene data show CDR1 as SGHAT and CDR2 as FQNNGV. CDR3 sequence (DNA): TGTGCCAGCAGCCCCGGACTAGCCCAAGCGCTTTTTTTT. Amino acid sequence: CASSPGLAQALFF. The whole variable domain, filled in from reference TRBV11-2 and TRBJ2-2, reads EAGVAQSPRYKIIEKRQSVAFWCNPISGHATLYWYQQILGQGPKLLIQFQNNGVVDDSQLPKDRFSAERLKGVDSTLKIQPAKLEDSAVYLCASSPGLAQALFFGEGSRLTVL.

Points on this clonotype: A read error may be the cause here, since a much bigger clone is one base away. The J gene is TRBJ1-1, the V gene TRBV12-3 or TRBV12-4; D unresolved. This CDR3 spans 14 amino acids. The V gene lost 6 bases and the J gene lost 2 bases, with 13 bases spanning the gap. The CDR3 region has the DNA TGTGCCAGCAGGTTCGAACAAGATAACACTGAAGCTTTCTTT. Translating gives CASRFEQDNTEAFF.

This clonotype was seen a few times. The J gene is TRBJ2-3, the V gene TRBV29-1, with 7 bases fitting TRBD2. The CDR3 covers 13 residues. V trimming: 6 bases; J trimming: 2 bases; junction bases outside the gene matches: 5. Germline CDR1 reads SQVTM; CDR2 reads ANQGSEA. The CDR3 region is CSVTTSSTDTQYF. CDR3 coding DNA: TGCAGCGTGACGACTAGCTCCACAGATACGCAGTATTTT.

Many counts were recorded for this clonotype. The chain employs TRBV12-3 or TRBV12-4 and TRBJ1-4; 9 bases match TRBD1. The CDR3 is 14 amino acids. V lost 6 bases, J lost 8 bases, and 7 bases stayed unmatched. In DNA, the CDR3 is TGTGCCAGCAGATCGAGACAGGGGGACGAAAAACTGTTTTTT. Translated: CASRSRQGDEKLFF.

This clonotype showed up many times. This chain joins TRBV20-1 and TRBJ2-5; 14 bases match TRBD2. The germline V gene encodes CDR1 DFQATT and CDR2 SNEGSKA (reference sequence). The CDR3 covers 15 residues. V was clipped by 5 bases and J by 1 base; unmatched bases: 3. CDR3 amino acids: CSADGTSGGQETQYF. As DNA, the CDR3 is TGCAGTGCTGATGGGACTAGCGGGGGCCAAGAGACCCAGTACTTC.

This clonotype was picked up a small number of times. The genes are TRBV24-1 and TRBJ2-5, with 7 positions matching TRBD1. Per the germline V gene, CDR1 is KGHDR and CDR2 is SFDVKD. This CDR3 comprises 15 residues. The ends lost 3 bases at V and 1 base at J; junction bases unmatched: 4. Here the CDR3 reads CATSDPSGGQETQYF. CDR3 in DNA: TGTGCCACCAGTGATCCTTCAGGGGGCCAAGAGACCCAGTACTTC.